The following is a T cell receptor beta chain sequence with its context. Its antigen is as yet unknown. After 5'RACE with constant-segment primers, TCR alpha and TCR beta cDNA libraries carrying sample barcodes and UMIs were obtained. TCRdb independently ran MiXCR on the 5' RACE reads; one entry per CDR3 protein. This sample carries under 300,000 distinct CDR3 sequences, more than 15% of them seen once, and the ten largest clones take more than 20%. This record belongs to a study of T-cell memory formation after mild COVID-19. General study results and limits: Pre-infection memory already had some responding clones, implying cross-reactive memory joined. The main location of contracting CD4+ clones was CM and EM, and that of contracting CD8+ clones was EMRA.

Germline lookup yields CDR1 SGHTA and CDR2 FQGNSA. With V trimmed by 5 bases and J by 2 bases, 11 bases remained unmatched. This CDR3 region has 18 residues. This sequence originates from a man between 18 and 29 years old who had mild COVID-19 (a few samples of this study predate the infection). Cell type and time point are not known. The sample consisted of PBMCs or a T cell subset sorted from them (not recorded which). This chain links TRBV7-2 with TRBJ1-5; 11 positions match TRBD1. CDR3 protein: CASSLRPPGQGGNQPQHF. The DNA of the CDR3 is TGTGCCAGCAGCCTGCGGCCCCCGGGACAGGGGGGCAATCAGCCCCAGCATTTT. Full variable domain (rest looked up from reference TRBV7-2 and TRBJ1-5): GAGVSQSPSNKVTEKGKDVELRCDPISGHTALYWYRQSLGQGLEFLIYFQGNSAPDKSGLPSDRFSAERTGGSVSTLTIQRTQQEDSAVYLCASSLRPPGQGGNQPQHFGDGTRLSIL.